This T cell receptor beta chain was retrieved from a study of breast tumors, draining lymph nodes, adjacent tissues. The study's findings and limits: Data fit most tumor T cells coming from lymph node, expanding in tumor. Compared with basal-like, luminal-like tumors shared significantly more repertoire with nontumor tissue. Tumors had less TCR diversity than lymph nodes, more than nontumor tissue.

In its sample, this clonotype was seen many times. Its antigen is as yet unknown. Samples came from axillary lymph nodes draining the breast cancer. There are 14 residues in the CDR3. V was clipped by 4 bases and J by 5 bases; unmatched bases: 6. Germline CDR1 reads SGHRS; CDR2 reads YFSETQ. Each CDR3 protein gets one entry after TCRdb re-called the multiplex PCR reads with MiXCR. This sample has approximately 280,000 distinct CDR3 sequences, with roughly 31% found just once. This TCR was recovered from a female donor with breast cancer. Some clones in this sample may be carry-over from other donors' samples. The source material was axillary lymph node tissue. The chain couples TRBV5-1 to TRBJ2-7; 10 bases fit TRBD1. The CDR3 bases are TGCGCCAGCAGCATGGACAGGGGGTCCGACGAGCAGTACTTC. This sequence encodes CASSMDRGSDEQYF.